A single sample gave rise to the 23 T cell receptor beta chains below, sequenced in a study of PD-1 blockade in classical Hodgkin lymphoma. Time point reported: cycle 4 day 1 (C4D1), after five to seven weeks of nivolumab. Every one of the patients relapsed after autologous stem cell transplantation (brentuximab vedotin exposure was variable). Here immunoSEQ multiplex PCR was the method, and the copy in TCRdb shows in-frame clones only, minus some. The repertoire holds about 28,000 clones, with about 82% as singletons. Here the sequenced sample was peripheral blood mononuclear cells (PBMCs), taken before the fourth cycle of nivolumab. These TCRs come from a human donor with classical Hodgkin lymphoma.

V gene TRBV28 combines with J gene TRBJ2-6, with D possibly matching TRBD2 (5 bases). Trimming removed 5 bases at V and 4 bases at J, with 24 bases between. The CDR3 runs 19 residues. Germline V gene sequence: CDR1 MDHEN, CDR2 SYDVKM. CDR3 bases: TGTGCCAGCAGTCCCCGAGGGCAGACCCTGGTGGTAGGGGCCAACGTCCTGACTTTC. Amino acids: CASSPRGQTLVVGANVLTF.

The genes are TRBV25-1 and TRBJ2-7, with TRBD2 identical over 10 bases. The V and J ends lost 5 bases and 6 bases, in that order; junction bases with no gene match: 10. The length of the CDR3 is 15 residues. Germline values: CDR1 MGHDK, CDR2 SYGVNS. Here the CDR3 DNA reads TGTGCCAGCAGTTTTAGCGGGAGGACCCTCCGCGAGCAGTACTTC. The encoded protein is CASSFSGRTLREQYF.

The V and J genes are TRBV18 and TRBJ1-5; D call uncertain. The V gene's germline CDR1 is KGHSH and CDR2 LQKENI. CDR3 length equals 13 residues. V gave up 3 bases and J gave up 7 bases, with 10 bases separating them. DNA for the CDR3: TGTGCCAGCTCACCCGAGGGTCGGCAGCCCCAGCATTTT. Amino acid sequence: CASSPEGRQPQHF.

The chain carries TRBV6-5 and TRBJ2-7; perhaps TRBD2 as D (7 bases). The germline gives CDR1 MNHEY, CDR2 SVGAGI. The CDR3 loop spans 15 amino acids. Trimming took off 4 bases at V and 5 bases at J, with 18 bases between the two ends. CDR3 DNA sequence: TGTGCCAGCAGTTCCACGGGGGGCAGGGCCCACGAGCAGTACTTC. Amino acid sequence: CASSSTGGRAHEQYF.

This rearrangement joins TRBV13 to TRBJ1-1, with 8 bases identical to TRBD1. The germline V gene has CDR1 PRHDT and CDR2 FYEKMQ (reference sequence). Trimming at V came to 5 bases and at J to 1 base, leaving 3 bases not matched to a gene. The CDR3 is 14 residues long. CDR3 in DNA: TGTGCCAGCAGCCTTGGACAGGGGAACACTGAAGCTTTCTTT. Its protein is CASSLGQGNTEAFF. The variable domain in full, completed from reference TRBV13 and TRBJ1-1, reads AAGVIQSPRHLIKEKRETATLKCYPIPRHDTVYWYQQGPGQDPQFLISFYEKMQSDKGSIPDRFSAQQFSDYHSELNMSSLELGDSALYFCASSLGQGNTEAFFGQGTRLTVV.

The chain links TRBV19 to TRBJ2-2; no firm D call. The CDR3 is 15 amino acids. Trimming took 3 bases from V and 0 from J, leaving 8 bases between them. Germline V lookup: CDR1 LNHDA, CDR2 SQIVND (reference sequence). CDR3 residues: CASSISTANTGELFF. CDR3 nucleotides: TGTGCCAGTAGTATTTCCACCGCGAACACCGGGGAGCTGTTTTTT.

The V call is TRBV4-1, the J call TRBJ2-7; D gene ambiguous. Germline V gene lookup returns CDR1 MGHRA and CDR2 YSYEKL. The CDR3 is 14 amino acids. V dropped 4 bases and J dropped 1 base, with 11 bases sitting between them. In DNA, the CDR3 is TGCGCCAGCAGCCCAATTGACAAATCCTACGAGCAGTACTTC. It translates to CASSPIDKSYEQYF.

In regard to this clone: Relative to the germline gene, one junction end is altered; a read error may explain this. The chain couples TRBV2 to TRBJ2-1; D perhaps matches TRBD1 (7 bases). Germline V gene sequence: CDR1 SNHLY, CDR2 FYNNEI. The CDR3 contains 14 residues. This CDR3 is CASSDRRGPWEQFF. The CDR3 DNA reads TGTGCCAGTAGTGACAGGAGGGGGCCTTGGGAGCAGTTCTTC.

This chain connects TRBV11-1 to TRBJ2-5; 7 nucleotides agree with TRBD1. The CDR3 is made up of 15 amino acids. Per the germline V gene, CDR1 is SGHAT and CDR2 is FQDESV (reference sequence). Trimming at V came to 5 bases and at J to 2 bases, leaving 8 bases not matched to a gene. CDR3 nucleotides: TGTGCCAGCAGCCCCATCCGGGACAGTCAAGAGACCCAGTACTTC. Its translation is CASSPIRDSQETQYF.

This clone was picked up one time. This sequence joins TRBV5-1 and TRBJ2-3; TRBD1 matches 9 bases. V lost 5 bases, J lost 3 bases, and 4 bases stayed unmatched. The germline gives CDR1 SGHRS, CDR2 YFSETQ. The CDR3 sequence is 14 residues long. The CDR3 here is CASRSQGATDTQYF. CDR3 sequence (DNA): TGCGCCAGCAGGTCACAGGGGGCAACAGATACGCAGTATTTT.

The chain combines TRBV5-1 with TRBJ2-6; 7 nucleotides match TRBD1. V lost 0 bases and J lost 0; bases outside the gene matches: 6. CDR3 length equals 18 residues. Germline CDR1 is SGHRS and CDR2 is YFSETQ. The CDR3 nucleotides read TGCGCCAGCAGCTTGGCTTGGGGACAGAGCTCTGGGGCCAACGTCCTGACTTTC. Translation: CASSLAWGQSSGANVLTF.

This rearrangement joins TRBV9 to TRBJ2-1; D possibly uses TRBD1 or TRBD2 (5 bases each). Trimming left V 2 bases short and J 5 bases short, with 20 bases between. CDR1 SGDLS and CDR2 YYNGEE come from the germline V gene. This CDR3 comprises 17 residues. Here the CDR3 DNA reads TGTGCCAGCAGCGTTAGCCCTAGGGACGTATCCCACAATGAGCAGTTCTTC. Its translation is CASSVSPRDVSHNEQFF.

The chain is built from TRBV7-8 and TRBJ2-7; TRBD2 agrees at 7 bases. The CDR3 is 15 residues long. Germline CDR1 is SGHVS and CDR2 is FQNEAQ. The V segment lost 5 bases and the J segment 0 bases; nucleotides outside the gene matches: 7. The CDR3 is CASSRRDYSSYEQYF. CDR3 bases: TGTGCCAGCAGCCGGCGGGACTATAGCTCCTACGAGCAGTACTTC.

The CDR3 bases are TGTGCCAGCATCCTACGGGAGCCACGCATAAGAAACACTGAAGCTTTCTTT. Translating gives CASILREPRIRNTEAFF. The chain couples TRBV5-8 to TRBJ1-1; D is undetermined. Trimming left V 6 bases short and J 2 bases short, with 23 bases between. The CDR3 runs 17 residues. Germline CDR1 reads SGHTS; CDR2 reads YDEGEE.

The chain is built from TRBV2 and TRBJ2-2, with TRBD1 as a possible D gene (6 bases). In germline, CDR1 is SNHLY, CDR2 FYNNEI. The CDR3 covers 15 residues. The ends were cut back, 8 bases at V and 4 bases at J, with 17 bases in the middle. The CDR3 protein is CASAEWTAVTGELFF. The CDR3 bases are TGTGCCAGCGCCGAGTGGACAGCCGTCACCGGGGAGCTGTTTTTT.

The chain recombines TRBV5-4 with TRBJ2-7, with TRBD1 identical over 9 bases. This CDR3 has 14 amino acids. Germline-derived CDR1 and CDR2 are SGHNT and YYREEE (reference sequence). Unmatched junction bases numbered 5, after V lost 2 bases and J lost 5 bases. This chain's CDR3 is CASSLTGQGNEQYF. CDR3 DNA: TGTGCCAGCAGCTTAACGGGACAGGGAAACGAGCAGTACTTC.

The chain combines TRBV5-8 with TRBJ1-3, with D possibly being TRBD1 (6 bases). V was cut by 0 bases and J by 3 bases, with 7 bases left in between. This CDR3 has 14 residues. Per germline, CDR1 SGHTS and CDR2 YDEGEE. CDR3 nucleotide sequence: TGTGCCAGCAGCTTGGCCAGGGGTGGAAACACCATATATTTT. This encodes CASSLARGGNTIYF.

This clone has only one observation. The chain uses TRBV28 and TRBJ1-5, with TRBD1 matching 10 bases. CDR1 is MDHEN and CDR2 is SYDVKM in the germline V gene. The CDR3 is 16 amino acids. V gave up 3 bases and J gave up 6 bases; unmatched junction bases: 8. This chain's CDR3 is CASSFRDRGLGQPQHF. The CDR3 region has the DNA TGTGCCAGCAGTTTCCGAGACAGGGGGCTGGGTCAGCCCCAGCATTTT.

This clone occurred once. This rearrangement joins TRBV28 to TRBJ2-5; TRBD2 aligns across 7 bases. With 3 bases clipped from V and 7 bases from J, the junction kept 11 bases outside the gene matches. The CDR3 sequence is 15 residues long. Per the germline V gene, CDR1 is MDHEN and CDR2 is SYDVKM. The CDR3 DNA reads TGTGCCAGCAGTTTGCATTCGGAGGGCGGGGGGACCCAGTACTTC. Translating it yields CASSLHSEGGGTQYF.

The chain employs TRBV5-5 and TRBJ2-7, with D tentatively TRBD1 (6 bases). Per the germline V gene, CDR1 is SGHKS and CDR2 is YYEKEE (reference sequence). With 4 bases removed from V and 5 bases from J, the gap between germline ends came to 16 bases. The CDR3 is made up of 14 amino acids. Here the CDR3 reads CASSRLTGSNEQYF. The CDR3 region has the DNA TGTGCCAGCAGCAGACTGACAGGATCCAACGAGCAGTACTTC.

The chain couples TRBV29-1 to TRBJ2-1, with 9 bases identical to TRBD1. The germline CDR1 and CDR2 sequences are SQVTM and ANQGSEA. Trimming cost V 6 bases and J 5 bases; bases outside gene matches: 5. This CDR3 region has 13 residues. The CDR3 region has the DNA TGCAGCGTGTTCGGGACAGGGCACAATGAGCAGTTCTTC. It yields the protein CSVFGTGHNEQFF.

The chain is built from TRBV19 and TRBJ1-5; D unresolved. Germline CDR1 reads LNHDA; CDR2 reads SQIVND (reference sequence). Trimming left V 4 bases short and J 1 base short, with 11 bases between. The CDR3 length is 15 residues. The CDR3 here is CASSKVTVSNQPQHF. CDR3 DNA sequence: TGTGCCAGTAGTAAAGTGACGGTAAGCAATCAGCCCCAGCATTTT.

In the case of this clone: An end of the junction differs from the germline gene, which may be a read error. The chain links TRBV5-6 to TRBJ2-2; D is perhaps TRBD2 (7 bases). The germline V gene has CDR1 SGHDT and CDR2 YYEEEE. The CDR3 contains 13 residues. The CDR3, as DNA: TGTGCCAGCAGCCCTCGGGGGGCCCGGGGAGCTGTTTTT. Its translation: CASSPRGARGAVF.